These 20 T cell receptor beta chains came from one sample sequenced in a study of blood T cell repertoires in COVID-19. Sequencing was performed with immunoSEQ multiplex PCR; in TCRdb, only in-frame clones are kept and a portion is missing. Here the sample spans about 260,000 clones, approximately 86% being singletons. Sequenced: peripheral blood. Receptors originate from a human donor in a cohort sampled during active COVID-19.

This clone showed up just once. V gene TRBV12-3 or TRBV12-4 combines with J gene TRBJ1-4; D call uncertain. V was trimmed by 1 base and J by 7 bases, leaving 7 bases between them. The CDR3 contains 13 residues. CDR3 loop: CASSLGLAEKLFF. The CDR3 region has the DNA TGTGCCAGCAGTTTAGGGCTGGCTGAAAAACTGTTTTTT.

As to this clone: A clone one base away is much larger, so this may be a read error. Other nucleotide sequences in the sample specify the same CDR3. This sequence joins TRBV6-2 or TRBV6-3 and TRBJ1-2; 8 nucleotides align to TRBD1. This CDR3 contains 13 residues. Germline values: CDR1 MNHEY, CDR2 SVGEGT. The ends lost 5 bases at V and 2 bases at J; junction bases unmatched: 1. As DNA, the CDR3 is TGTGCCAGCAGTCGACAGGGGAACTATGGCTACACCTTC. This translates into CASSRQGNYGYTF.

As regards this clone: The DNA is omitted, as the CDR3 cannot be located on it reliably, and the CDR3 follows TCRdb's listing. The chain joins TRBV4-3 to TRBJ2-7; TRBD1 is taken as the D call from the table, unchecked against the DNA. CDR1 LGHNA and CDR2 YSLEER come from the germline V gene. The CDR3 totals 15 residues, both ends included. CDR3 residues: CASSQDFGPGFEQYF.

This rearrangement joins TRBV30 to TRBJ1-2; TRBD1 might be the D (6 bases). Trimming removed 0 bases from V and 4 bases from J, with 15 bases in between. The V gene's germline CDR1 is GTSNPN and CDR2 SVGIG (reference sequence). The length of the CDR3 is 15 residues. CDR3 in amino acids: CAWSVPWQGFYGYTF. CDR3 nucleotides: TGTGCCTGGAGTGTACCCTGGCAGGGGTTCTATGGCTACACCTTC.

This clone was counted only a few times. V usage is TRBV4-2 and J usage is TRBJ1-5; TRBD1 matches at 10 bases. The CDR3 has 15 amino acids. The V and J ends lost 3 bases and 4 bases, in that order; junction bases with no gene match: 3. Germline V gene data show CDR1 as LGHNA and CDR2 as YNFKEQ. This chain's CDR3 is CASSQGTGENQPQHF. CDR3 in DNA: TGTGCCAGCAGCCAGGGGACAGGGGAGAATCAGCCCCAGCATTTT.

This chain connects TRBV7-2 to TRBJ1-2, with D possibly matching TRBD1 (6 bases). This CDR3 has 16 residues. V lost 0 bases to trimming and J lost 0 bases, with 11 bases between them. The germline V gene has CDR1 SGHTA and CDR2 FQGNSA. CDR3 coding DNA: TGTGCCAGCAGCTTAGCAGGGCCAGGGGCTAACTATGGCTACACCTTC. Translation: CASSLAGPGANYGYTF.

This chain connects TRBV7-2 to TRBJ1-4; D perhaps matches TRBD1 (6 bases). Germline V gives CDR1 SGHTA, CDR2 FQGNSA. This CDR3 comprises 13 residues. V was clipped by 5 bases and J by 7 bases, with 11 bases between them. The DNA of the CDR3 is TGTGCCAGCAGCCTTGACAGGCTTGAAAAACTGTTTTTT. Amino acid sequence: CASSLDRLEKLFF.

V gene TRBV4-1 combines with J gene TRBJ2-7; TRBD2 aligns across 12 bases. V gave up 0 bases and J gave up 0 bases; unmatched junction bases: 0. Germline assignment: CDR1 MGHRA and CDR2 YSYEKL. The CDR3 totals 16 residues. The CDR3 DNA reads TGCGCCAGCAGCCAAGAGACTAGCGGGAGCTCCTACGAGCAGTACTTC. This codes for CASSQETSGSSYEQYF.

The chain recombines TRBV9 with TRBJ1-4; D might be TRBD1 (5 bases). Germline assignment: CDR1 SGDLS and CDR2 YYNGEE. The CDR3 consists of 15 residues. V lost 3 bases to trimming and J lost 8 bases, with 17 bases between them. CDR3 nucleotide sequence: TGTGCCAGCAGCGCGGGCCAGGGATTCGGGGAAAAACTGTTTTTT. Its protein is CASSAGQGFGEKLFF.

The CDR3 nucleotides read TGTGCCAGCAGTTCTCCCAGGCCTAATGAAAAACTGTTTTTT. Amino acid sequence: CASSSPRPNEKLFF. The chain recombines TRBV28 with TRBJ1-4; D not certain. V lost 4 bases, J lost 3 bases, and 9 bases lay in between. CDR1 MDHEN and CDR2 SYDVKM come from the germline V gene. The CDR3 covers 14 residues.

J is TRBJ1-1 and V is TRBV6-5; possible D gene TRBD1, 5 bases. The CDR3 is made up of 14 amino acids. The germline CDR1 and CDR2 sequences are MNHEY and SVGAGI. Trimming took 5 bases from V and 4 from J, leaving 14 bases between them. For the CDR3, the DNA is TGTGCCAGCAGTAGAGGACCGGGGGGCACTGAAGCTTTCTTT. Encoded protein: CASSRGPGGTEAFF.

DNA of the CDR3: TGTGCCAGCAGCCAACAAGACAGATCCTTCTCCTACGAGCAGTACTTC. Protein sequence: CASSQQDRSFSYEQYF. The V call is TRBV5-5, the J call TRBJ2-7; possibly TRBD1 for D (5 bases). The ends were cut back, 4 bases at V and 0 bases at J, with 17 bases in the middle. This CDR3 comprises 16 residues. Germline V gives CDR1 SGHKS, CDR2 YYEKEE (reference sequence).

The chain couples TRBV25-1 to TRBJ1-6; D may be TRBD1 (5 bases). V shed 4 bases and J shed 14 bases, with 27 bases lying between them. Per the germline V gene, CDR1 is MGHDK and CDR2 is SYGVNS. The CDR3 is 17 amino acids. CDR3 in amino acids: CASSALTPGLPVPALHF. The CDR3 DNA reads TGTGCCAGCAGTGCCTTAACCCCGGGACTACCCGTTCCGGCCCTCCACTTT.

The chain is built from TRBV10-3 and TRBJ1-6; D is unresolved. The germline V gene encodes CDR1 ENHRY and CDR2 SYGVKD. V was trimmed by 5 bases and J by 5 bases, leaving 7 bases between them. The CDR3 consists of 13 residues. CDR3 residues: CAISKEDNSPLHF. The CDR3 bases are TGTGCCATCAGTAAGGAGGATAATTCACCCCTCCACTTT.

This chain links TRBV19 with TRBJ1-2; 9 bases map to TRBD1. The CDR3 contains 13 residues. J lost 7 bases, V lost 6 bases, and 6 bases had no gene match. The V gene's germline CDR1 is LNHDA and CDR2 SQIVND (reference sequence). Here the CDR3 reads CASSWGQGSGYTF. In DNA form, the CDR3 reads TGTGCCAGTAGCTGGGGACAGGGTTCTGGCTACACCTTC.

The rearrangement links TRBV28 to TRBJ1-4; D unresolved. V lost 8 bases and J lost 0, with 13 bases in between. Germline V gene sequence: CDR1 MDHEN, CDR2 SYDVKM. The CDR3 has 15 residues. CDR3 DNA sequence: TGTGCCAGCCTTAAAGGCGGGGCAACTAATGAAAAACTGTTTTTT. Its protein is CASLKGGATNEKLFF.

This chain uses TRBV7-2 with TRBJ2-7; tentatively, D is TRBD1 (5 bases). Trimming shortened V by 2 bases and J by 7 bases, and 12 bases separated the two germline ends. The CDR3 runs 13 residues. Germline CDR1 reads SGHTA; CDR2 reads FQGNSA. The CDR3 coding sequence is TGTGCCAGCAGCTTAACAAATCCAGGGGAGCAGTACTTC. Its translation is CASSLTNPGEQYF.

V gene TRBV4-3 combines with J gene TRBJ1-2, with 8 bases identical to TRBD1. Germline V gene data show CDR1 as LGHNA and CDR2 as YSLEER. V shed 7 bases and J 6 bases; nucleotides not matched to a gene: 16. The length of the CDR3 is 16 residues. CDR3 in amino acids: CASKKVQSGGADGYTF. CDR3 nucleotides: TGCGCCAGCAAGAAAGTCCAGTCAGGGGGCGCGGATGGCTACACCTTC.

The chain employs TRBV25-1 and TRBJ2-3, with unresolved D. The germline V gene encodes CDR1 MGHDK and CDR2 SYGVNS. V shed 3 bases and J shed 2 bases, with 9 bases lying between them. The CDR3 consists of 14 residues. CDR3 in DNA: TGTGCCAGCAGTGACCCCCCCTTCACAGATACGCAGTATTTT. Its protein product is CASSDPPFTDTQYF. Full variable domain (outside the CDR3, taken from reference TRBV25-1 and TRBJ2-3): EADIYQTPRYLVIGTGKKITLECSQTMGHDKMYWYQQDPGMELHLIHYSYGVNSTEKGDLSSESTVSRIRTEHFPLTLESARPSHTSQYLCASSDPPFTDTQYFGPGTRLTVL.

This clone was counted only a few times. The V and J genes are TRBV5-6 and TRBJ2-7; tentative D call: TRBD1 (5 bases). Germline assignment: CDR1 SGHDT and CDR2 YYEEEE. The V and J ends lost 1 base and 7 bases respectively, with 18 bases between them. The CDR3 totals 15 residues. The CDR3 loop reads CASSLISGRVEEQYF. In DNA, the CDR3 is TGTGCCAGCAGCTTGATTTCTGGCAGGGTCGAGGAGCAGTACTTC.